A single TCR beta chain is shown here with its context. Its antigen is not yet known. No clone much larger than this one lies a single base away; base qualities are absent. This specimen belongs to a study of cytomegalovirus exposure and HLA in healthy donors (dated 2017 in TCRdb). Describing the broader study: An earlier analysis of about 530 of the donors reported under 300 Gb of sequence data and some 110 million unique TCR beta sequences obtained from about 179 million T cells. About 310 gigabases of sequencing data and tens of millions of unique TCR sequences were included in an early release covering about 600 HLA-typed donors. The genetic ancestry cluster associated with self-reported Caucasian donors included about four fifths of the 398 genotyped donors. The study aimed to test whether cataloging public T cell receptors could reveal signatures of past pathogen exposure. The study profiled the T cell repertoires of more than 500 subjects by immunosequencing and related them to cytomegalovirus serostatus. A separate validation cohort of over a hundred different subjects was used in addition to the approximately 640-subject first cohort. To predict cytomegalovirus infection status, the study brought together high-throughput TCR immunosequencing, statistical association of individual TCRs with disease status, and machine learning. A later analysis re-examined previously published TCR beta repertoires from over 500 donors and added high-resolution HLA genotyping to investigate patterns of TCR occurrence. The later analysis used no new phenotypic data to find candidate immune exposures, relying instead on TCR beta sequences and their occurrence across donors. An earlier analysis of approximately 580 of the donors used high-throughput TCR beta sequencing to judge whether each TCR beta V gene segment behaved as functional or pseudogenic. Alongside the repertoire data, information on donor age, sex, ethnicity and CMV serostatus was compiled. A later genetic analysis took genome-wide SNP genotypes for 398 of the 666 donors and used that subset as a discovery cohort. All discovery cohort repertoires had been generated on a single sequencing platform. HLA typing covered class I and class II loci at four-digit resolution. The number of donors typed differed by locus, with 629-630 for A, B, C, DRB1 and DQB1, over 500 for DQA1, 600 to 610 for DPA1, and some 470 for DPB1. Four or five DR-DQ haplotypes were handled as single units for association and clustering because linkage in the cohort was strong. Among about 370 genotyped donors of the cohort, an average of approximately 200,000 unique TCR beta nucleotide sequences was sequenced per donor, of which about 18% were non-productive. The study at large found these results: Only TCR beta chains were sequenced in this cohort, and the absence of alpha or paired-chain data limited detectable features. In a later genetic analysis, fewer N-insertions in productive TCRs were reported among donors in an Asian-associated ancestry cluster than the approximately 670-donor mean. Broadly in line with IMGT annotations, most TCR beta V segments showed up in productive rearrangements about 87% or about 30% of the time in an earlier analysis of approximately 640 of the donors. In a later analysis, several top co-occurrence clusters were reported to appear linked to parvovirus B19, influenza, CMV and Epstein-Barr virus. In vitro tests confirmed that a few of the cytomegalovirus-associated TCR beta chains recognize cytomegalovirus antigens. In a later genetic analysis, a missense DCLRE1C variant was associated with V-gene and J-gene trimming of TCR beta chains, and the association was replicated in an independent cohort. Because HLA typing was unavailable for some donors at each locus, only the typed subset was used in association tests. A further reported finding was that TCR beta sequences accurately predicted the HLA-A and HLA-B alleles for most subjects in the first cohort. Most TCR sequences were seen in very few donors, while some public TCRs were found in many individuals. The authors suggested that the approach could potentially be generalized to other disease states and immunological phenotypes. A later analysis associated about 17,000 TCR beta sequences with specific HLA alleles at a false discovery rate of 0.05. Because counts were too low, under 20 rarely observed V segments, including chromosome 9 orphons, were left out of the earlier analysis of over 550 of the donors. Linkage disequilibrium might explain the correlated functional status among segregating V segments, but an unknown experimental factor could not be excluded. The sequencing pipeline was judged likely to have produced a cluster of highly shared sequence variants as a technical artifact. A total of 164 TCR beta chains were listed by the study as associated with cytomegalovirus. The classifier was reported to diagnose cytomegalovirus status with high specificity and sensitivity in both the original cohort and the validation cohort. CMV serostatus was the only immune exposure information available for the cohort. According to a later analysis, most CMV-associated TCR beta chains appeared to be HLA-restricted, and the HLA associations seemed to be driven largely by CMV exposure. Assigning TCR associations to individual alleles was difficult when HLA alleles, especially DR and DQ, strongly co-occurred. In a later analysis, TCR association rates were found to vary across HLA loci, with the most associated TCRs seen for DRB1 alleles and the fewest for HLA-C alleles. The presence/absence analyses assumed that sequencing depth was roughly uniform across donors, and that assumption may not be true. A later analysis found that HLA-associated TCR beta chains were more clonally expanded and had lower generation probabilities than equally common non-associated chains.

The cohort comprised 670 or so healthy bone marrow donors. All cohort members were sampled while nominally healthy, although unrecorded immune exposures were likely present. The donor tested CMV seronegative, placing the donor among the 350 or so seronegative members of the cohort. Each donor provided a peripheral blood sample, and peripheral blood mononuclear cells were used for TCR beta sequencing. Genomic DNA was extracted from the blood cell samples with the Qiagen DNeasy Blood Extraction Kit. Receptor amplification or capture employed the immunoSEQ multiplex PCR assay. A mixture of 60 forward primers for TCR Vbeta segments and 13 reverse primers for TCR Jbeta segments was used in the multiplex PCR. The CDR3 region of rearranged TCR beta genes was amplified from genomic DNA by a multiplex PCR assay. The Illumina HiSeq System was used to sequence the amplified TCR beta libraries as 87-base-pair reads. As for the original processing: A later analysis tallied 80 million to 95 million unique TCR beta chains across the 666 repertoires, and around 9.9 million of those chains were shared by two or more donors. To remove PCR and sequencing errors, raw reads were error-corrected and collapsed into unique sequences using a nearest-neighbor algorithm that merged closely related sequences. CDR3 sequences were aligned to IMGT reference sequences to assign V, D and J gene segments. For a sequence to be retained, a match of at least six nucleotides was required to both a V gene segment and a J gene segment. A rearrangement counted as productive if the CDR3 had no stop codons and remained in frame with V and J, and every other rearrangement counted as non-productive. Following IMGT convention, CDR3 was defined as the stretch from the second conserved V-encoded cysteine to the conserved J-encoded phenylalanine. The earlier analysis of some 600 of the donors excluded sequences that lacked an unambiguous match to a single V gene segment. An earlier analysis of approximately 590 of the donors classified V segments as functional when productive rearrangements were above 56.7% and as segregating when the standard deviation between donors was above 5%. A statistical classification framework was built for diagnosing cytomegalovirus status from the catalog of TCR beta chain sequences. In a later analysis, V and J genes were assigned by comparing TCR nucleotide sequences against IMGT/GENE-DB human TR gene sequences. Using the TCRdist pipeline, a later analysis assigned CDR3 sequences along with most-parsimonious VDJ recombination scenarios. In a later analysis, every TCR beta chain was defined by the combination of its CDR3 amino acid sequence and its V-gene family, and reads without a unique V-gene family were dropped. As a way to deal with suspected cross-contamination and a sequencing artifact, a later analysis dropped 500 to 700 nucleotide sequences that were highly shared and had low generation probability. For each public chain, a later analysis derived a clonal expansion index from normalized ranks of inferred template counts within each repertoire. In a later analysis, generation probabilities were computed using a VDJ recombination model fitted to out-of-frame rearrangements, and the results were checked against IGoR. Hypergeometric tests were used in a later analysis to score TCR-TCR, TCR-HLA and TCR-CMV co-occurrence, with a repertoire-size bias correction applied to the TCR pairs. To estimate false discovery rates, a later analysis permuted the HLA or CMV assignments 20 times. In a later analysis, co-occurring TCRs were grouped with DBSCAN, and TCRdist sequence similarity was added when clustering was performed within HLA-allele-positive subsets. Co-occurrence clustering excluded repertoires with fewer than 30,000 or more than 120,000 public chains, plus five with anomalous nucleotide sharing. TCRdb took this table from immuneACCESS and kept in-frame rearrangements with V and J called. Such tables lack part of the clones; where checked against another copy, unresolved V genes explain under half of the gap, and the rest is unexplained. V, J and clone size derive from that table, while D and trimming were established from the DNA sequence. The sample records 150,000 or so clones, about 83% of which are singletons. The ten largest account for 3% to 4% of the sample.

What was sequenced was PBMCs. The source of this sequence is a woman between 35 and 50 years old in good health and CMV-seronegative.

In nucleotide form, the sequence is TGTGCCAGCAGCTTGGTCGTAGGGGCTGGGGCAGATACGCAGTATTTT. This gives the protein CASSLVVGAGADTQYF. The chain joins TRBV5-6 to TRBJ2-3, and TRBD1 may be the D gene, going by 5 matching bases. CDR3 length: 16 amino acids, cysteine to phenylalanine. Just the 48-base CDR3 DNA is kept, in frame starting at base 1. From the germline V gene, CDR1 is SGHDT and CDR2 is YYEEEE. V and J lose 0 bases and 4 bases, and a span of 15 bases separates them. Reference TRBV5-6 and TRBJ2-3 proteins supply the regions before and after the CDR3; the full variable domain is: DAGVTQSPTHLIKTRGQQVTLRCSPKSGHDTVSWYQQALGQGPQFIFQYYEEEERQRGNFPDRFSGHQFPNYSSELNVNALLLGDSALYLCASSLVVGAGADTQYFGPGTRLTVL.